This T cell receptor (beta chain) was sequenced during a study of blood T cell repertoires in COVID-19. Study details: There were acute and convalescent COVID-19 samples, and they came from the United States, Italy and Spain. T cells, B-cell-depleted T cells, or PBMCs provided the cDNA or gDNA that served as material.

This clone has only one observation. CDR3 length equals 13 residues. Between the trimmed V and J ends, which lost 0 bases and 8 bases, there was a span of 11 bases. Germline V gene sequence: CDR1 SGHDT, CDR2 YYEEEE. Authors' data handling: Nucleated cell counts were estimated from reference gene primer amplification. The assay was immunoSEQ multiplex PCR, and TCRdb's table has in-frame clones only and misses some. V and J calls and clone size follow that table, whereas D and trimming were derived from the DNA. The sample yields 90,000 to 100,000 clones, 70% to 85% seen once. This clonotype originated in a woman aged 60 to 75 in a cohort sampled during active or convalescent COVID-19. Sequencing input: peripheral blood. V is TRBV5-6 and J is TRBJ1-2, with D perhaps TRBD1 (6 bases). The CDR3 spells CASSLDRVYGYTF. CDR3 coding DNA: TGTGCCAGCAGCTTGGACAGGGTCTACGGCTACACCTTC.